Each of the 23 T cell receptor beta chains below was sequenced from the same sample in a study of early stage breast cancer tumors. Only in-frame clones appear in the TCRdb table, and some are missing; sequencing was by immunoSEQ multiplex PCR. The sample records some 36,000 clones, over 70% being singletons. Input material: blood. These receptors were obtained from a person aged 55 to 70 with breast cancer.

V gene TRBV28 combines with J gene TRBJ1-5, with D tentatively TRBD1 (5 bases). Germline V gene data show CDR1 as MDHEN and CDR2 as SYDVKM. The CDR3 extends over 14 amino acids. V gave up 3 bases and J gave up 6 bases, with 12 bases separating them. The CDR3 nucleotides read TGTGCCAGCAGTTTTTCGGGGGGAGGTCAGCCCCAGCATTTT. This translates into CASSFSGGGQPQHF.

The gene calls are TRBV27 and TRBJ2-3; D is unresolved. The CDR3 loop spans 15 amino acids. Germline-derived CDR1 and CDR2 are MNHEY and SMNVEV (reference sequence). Trimming shortened V by 4 bases and J by 2 bases, and 13 bases separated the two germline ends. This chain's CDR3 is CASSSTPSYTDTQYF. CDR3 DNA: TGTGCCAGCAGTTCTACCCCGTCTTACACAGATACGCAGTATTTT.

The chain joins TRBV4-1 to TRBJ1-3, with D unclear. The CDR3 extends over 15 amino acids. V lost 1 base and J 0 bases, leaving 7 bases between the germline ends. From germline, CDR1 is MGHRA and CDR2 YSYEKL. CDR3 coding DNA: TGCGCCAGCAGCCAAGGGATATTCTCTGGAAACACCATATATTTT. Its protein is CASSQGIFSGNTIYF.

The chain employs TRBV4-2 and TRBJ2-2; no firm D call. Trimming pared 1 base from V and 6 bases from J, leaving 6 bases between. This CDR3 region has 13 residues. Germline V gives CDR1 LGHNA, CDR2 YNFKEQ. As DNA, the CDR3 is TGTGCCAGCAGCCAAGTTAGTCCCGGGGAGCTGTTTTTT. It is translated as CASSQVSPGELFF.

This chain links TRBV7-3 with TRBJ2-7, with D perhaps TRBD1 or TRBD2 (5 bases each). The CDR3 runs to 14 residues. Deletions cut 3 bases from V and 7 bases from J, with 16 bases between. The germline CDR1 and CDR2 sequences are SGHTA and FQGTGA. The CDR3 here is CASSFGAPPWEQYF. The CDR3, as DNA: TGTGCCAGCAGCTTCGGGGCCCCGCCGTGGGAGCAGTACTTC.

The chain joins TRBV27 to TRBJ2-2; D call uncertain. The CDR3 is 13 residues long. The V gene lost 0 bases and the J gene lost 3 bases, with 2 bases spanning the gap. From germline, CDR1 is MNHEY and CDR2 SMNVEV (reference sequence). The CDR3 protein is CASSLSDTGELFF. The CDR3, as DNA: TGTGCCAGCAGTTTATCAGACACCGGGGAGCTGTTTTTT.

The chain couples TRBV7-8 to TRBJ2-3; no clear D. Germline-derived CDR1 and CDR2 are SGHVS and FQNEAQ. Trimming shortened V by 7 bases and J by 1 base, and 18 bases separated the two germline ends. This CDR3 region has 16 residues. The CDR3 DNA reads as TGTGCCAGCACCCGGGTCCGTGCCCCGGGCACAGATACGCAGTATTTT. Translation: CASTRVRAPGTDTQYF.

V is TRBV5-1 and J is TRBJ1-2; 8 positions match TRBD1. CDR1 is SGHRS and CDR2 is YFSETQ in the germline V gene. The V and J ends lost 1 base and 4 bases, in that order; junction bases with no gene match: 6. The CDR3 consists of 15 residues. CDR3 protein: CASSLFRDRTYGYTF. The CDR3 region has the DNA TGCGCCAGCAGCTTGTTCCGGGACAGGACCTATGGCTACACCTTC.

CDR3 residues: CAISDHGTGEAFF. The CDR3, as DNA: TGTGCCATCAGTGACCACGGGACAGGAGAAGCTTTCTTT. V is TRBV10-3 and J is TRBJ1-1; 8 bases match TRBD1. This CDR3 has 13 amino acids. Per the germline V gene, CDR1 is ENHRY and CDR2 is SYGVKD. V lost 3 bases to trimming and J lost 8 bases; unmatched junction nucleotides: 5.

The chain combines TRBV4-1 with TRBJ2-7, with TRBD2 as a possible D gene (5 bases). The CDR3 runs to 15 residues. Germline lookup yields CDR1 MGHRA and CDR2 YSYEKL. V was clipped by 0 bases and J by 0 bases, with 9 bases between them. CDR3 region: CASSQDEGPSYEQYF. CDR3 bases: TGCGCCAGCAGCCAAGATGAGGGTCCCTCCTACGAGCAGTACTTC.

The chain couples TRBV28 to TRBJ1-2; 8 bases match TRBD1. CDR1 is MDHEN, CDR2 SYDVKM, per germline. V lost 5 bases and J lost 4; bases outside the gene matches: 9. The CDR3 contains 15 residues. The CDR3 sequence: CASSQGRDRIYGYTF. The CDR3 DNA reads as TGTGCCAGCAGTCAGGGCCGGGACAGGATCTATGGCTACACCTTC.

The gene calls are TRBV19 and TRBJ2-7, with a tentative D call TRBD1 (6 bases). The germline CDR1 and CDR2 sequences are LNHDA and SQIVND (reference sequence). The length of the CDR3 is 14 residues. V was cut by 7 bases and J by 0 bases, with 13 bases left in between. CDR3 DNA: TGTGCCAGTACCCCCCCGACAGGCTCCTACGAGCAGTACTTC. Translation: CASTPPTGSYEQYF.

This rearrangement joins TRBV6-1 to TRBJ1-3, with D unresolved. The germline V gene has CDR1 MNHNS and CDR2 SASEGT. This CDR3 contains 15 residues. V was shortened by 1 base and J by 2 bases, with 9 bases between the two germline ends. In DNA form, the CDR3 reads TGTGCCAGCAGTGAAGGGTCGGGCCCTGGAAACACCATATATTTT. Protein product: CASSEGSGPGNTIYF.

The chain has TRBV11-2 and TRBJ2-7; D is unclear. The germline V gene has CDR1 SGHAT and CDR2 FQNNGV. This CDR3 is 12 amino acids long. V was cut by 5 bases and J by 5 bases, with 10 bases left in between. CDR3: CASSPRRHEQYF. CDR3 nucleotide sequence: TGTGCCAGCAGCCCACGAAGGCACGAGCAGTACTTC.

About this clone itself: At one end, the junction sequence differs from germline, possibly due to a read error. This chain connects TRBV7-7 to TRBJ2-5; no firm D call. From germline, CDR1 is SSHAT and CDR2 FNYEAQ (reference sequence). The CDR3 totals 14 residues. DNA of the CDR3: TGTGCTAGCAGCCCCAACATAGACCAAGAGACCCAGTACTTC. Amino acids: CASSPNIDQETQYF.

This rearrangement joins TRBV7-6 to TRBJ2-2; 8 bases line up with TRBD1. The V segment lost 6 bases and the J segment 1 base; nucleotides outside the gene matches: 4. The CDR3 has 15 residues. In germline, CDR1 is SGHVS, CDR2 FNYEAQ. DNA for the CDR3: TGTGCCAGCAGTCCCGGGACAGGGAACACCGGGGAGCTGTTTTTT. Its translation: CASSPGTGNTGELFF.

The table lists this clone with a count of one. The chain couples TRBV28 to TRBJ2-2, with a possible D match to TRBD1 (5 bases). V was trimmed by 4 bases and J by 7 bases, leaving 13 bases between them. In germline, CDR1 is MDHEN, CDR2 SYDVKM. This CDR3 spans 14 amino acids. The CDR3 protein is CASSSSVRVGELFF. The DNA for the CDR3 is TGTGCCAGCAGTTCCAGCGTCAGGGTCGGGGAGCTGTTTTTT.

The chain uses TRBV7-8 and TRBJ2-4; a weak D match, TRBD2 (6 bases). CDR1 and CDR2 (germline): SGHVS, FQNEAQ. V lost 3 bases, J lost 9 bases, and 15 bases lay in between. The CDR3 covers 14 residues. The CDR3 region is CASSFRAGEAIQYF. CDR3 nucleotides: TGTGCCAGCAGCTTCAGGGCCGGGGAGGCCATTCAGTACTTC.

The rearrangement links TRBV19 to TRBJ1-2, with D perhaps matching TRBD1 (6 bases). Germline V gene lookup returns CDR1 LNHDA and CDR2 SQIVND (reference sequence). The CDR3 loop spans 13 amino acids. With 5 bases removed from V and 7 bases from J, the gap between germline ends came to 14 bases. In DNA form, the CDR3 reads TGTGCCAGTAGTCAAAGCCGGGACACTGGCTACACCTTC. It encodes CASSQSRDTGYTF.

This clone was counted only a few times. Here the CDR3 reads CASSLGQGFRSPLHF. Written as DNA, the CDR3 is TGTGCCAGTAGTCTTGGACAGGGGTTTCGTTCACCCCTCCACTTT. The chain employs TRBV19 and TRBJ1-6; 9 nucleotides match TRBD1. This CDR3 region has 15 residues. Germline V gene sequence: CDR1 LNHDA, CDR2 SQIVND (reference sequence). The ends lost 5 bases at V and 9 bases at J; junction bases unmatched: 8.

The genes are TRBV5-4 and TRBJ2-7; D unclear. This CDR3 is built from 11 residues. Germline V gene lookup returns CDR1 SGHNT and CDR2 YYREEE (reference sequence). V was pared by 1 base and J by 5 bases, with 4 bases between. CDR3 coding DNA: TGTGCCAGCAGCTTGAATAACGAGCAGTACTTC. This gives the protein CASSLNNEQYF.

V gene TRBV15 combines with J gene TRBJ1-1; 9 bases are a match to TRBD1. Per germline, CDR1 LNHNV and CDR2 YYDKDF (reference sequence). J gave up 2 bases and V 3 bases, and 7 bases lay outside the gene matches. This CDR3 is built from 16 residues. This chain's CDR3 is CATSRGTGRANTEAFF. CDR3 nucleotide sequence: TGTGCCACCAGCAGGGGGACAGGGAGGGCTAACACTGAAGCTTTCTTT.

The chain combines TRBV5-1 with TRBJ1-2, with D perhaps TRBD1 (5 bases). V lost 2 bases and J lost 6, with 11 bases in between. The CDR3 has 13 amino acids. The germline V gene has CDR1 SGHRS and CDR2 YFSETQ. The CDR3 nucleotides read TGCGCCAGCAGCTTCGACAGTGTAAATGGCTACACCTTC. Translating gives CASSFDSVNGYTF. Looking up the rest from reference TRBV5-1 and TRBJ1-2 gives the full variable domain: KAGVTQTPRYLIKTRGQQVTLSCSPISGHRSVSWYQQTPGQGLQFLFEYFSETQRNKGNFPGRFSGRQFSNSRSEMNVSTLELGDSALYLCASSFDSVNGYTFGSGTRLTVV.